This section outlines one T cell receptor beta chain sequence together with its context. What it recognizes is unknown. These data belong to a study of T cell responses to AZD1222 COVID-19 vaccine. Broader study findings: Regions 160-218 and 743-854 held dominance among vaccine-associated CD4 TCRs, which spanned spike. There were mostly white British donors and more females than males, and clonal diversity was possibly underestimated.

The CDR3 has 15 amino acids. V gave up 7 bases and J gave up 2 bases, with 18 bases separating them. From germline, CDR1 is MRHNA and CDR2 SNTAGT. The data were produced by immunoSEQ multiplex PCR, yet TCRdb's version contains in-frame clones alone and is incomplete. This sample has more than 85,000 clones, with about nine tenths found just once. The chain recombines TRBV6-4 with TRBJ2-7; perhaps D is TRBD1 or TRBD2 (5 bases each). This TCR was sampled from an adult in good health. Material: peripheral blood, obtained on day 0 of AZD1222 vaccination. In DNA, the CDR3 is TGTGCCAGCACCCTACGGGGACCAATGGCCTACGAGCAGTACTTC. Its translation: CASTLRGPMAYEQYF.